This T cell receptor beta chain originates from a study of OX40 agonist ivuxolimab in advanced cancers. Study overall: Enrolled patients in dose escalation had cancers that were hepatocellular carcinoma, melanoma, renal cell or head and neck cancer. The eligibility criteria allowed prior anti-PD-1, anti-PD-L1 or anti-CTLA-4 therapy, and about 40% had some.

Measured with immunoSEQ multiplex PCR; TCRdb has only the in-frame clones, and not every one. The table has around 71,000 clones, around 78% seen once; the top ten hold around 5%. Study-wide findings and caveats: In the 0.1 to 3.0 mg/kg range, CD4+ and CD8+ blood T cells had expanded clonally by week 6. Expanded clones belonging to CD8+ T cells outnumbered, on average, those of CD4+.

The V gene lost 6 bases and the J gene lost 0 bases, with 5 bases spanning the gap. CDR1 and CDR2 (germline): DFQATT, SNEGSKA (reference sequence). The CDR3 covers 11 residues. Points on this clone: No antigen is known for it.

The chain couples TRBV20-1 to TRBJ2-5, with D hard to call. This clonotype originated in an adult with an advanced solid tumor such as melanoma, head and neck, liver or kidney cancer. Sequencing used CD4+ or CD8+ T cells sorted from blood, obtained in a trial of the OX40 agonist ivuxolimab. CDR3 nucleotides: TGCAGTGCCCAGGACCAAGAGACCCAGTACTTC. Its translation: CSAQDQETQYF.